This passage covers 9 T cell receptor beta chains from one sample sequenced in a study of cytotoxic CD8 clonotypes in ibrutinib-treated CLL. This table comes from immunoSEQ multiplex PCR, and its TCRdb copy is limited to in-frame clones, with some not included. This table holds approximately 160,000 clones, about 88% found once. This specimen consisted of PBMCs, obtained at disease progression, from a patient treated with ibrutinib. The receptors derive from a human donor with chronic lymphocytic leukemia.

V usage is TRBV9 and J usage is TRBJ2-2; D may be TRBD2 (5 bases). Germline V gene sequence: CDR1 SGDLS, CDR2 YYNGEE. V was pared by 0 bases and J by 3 bases, with 9 bases between. The length of the CDR3 is 15 residues. CDR3 in DNA: TGTGCCAGCAGCGTAGGAGGGAGACACACCGGGGAGCTGTTTTTT. It encodes CASSVGGRHTGELFF. The full variable domain, rest sourced from reference TRBV9 and TRBJ2-2, is DSGVTQTPKHLITATGQRVTLRCSPRSGDLSVYWYQQSLDQGLQFLIQYYNGEERAKGNILERFSAQQFPDLHSELNLSSLELGDSALYFCASSVGGRHTGELFFGEGSRLTVL.

The V and J genes are TRBV2 and TRBJ2-4; maybe TRBD2 (5 bases). The CDR3 contains 12 residues. Germline CDR1 SNHLY, CDR2 FYNNEI. The germline V and J ends were trimmed by 4 bases and 12 bases, with 13 bases remaining between them. The CDR3 spells CASSVGSRGQYF. For the CDR3, the DNA is TGTGCCAGCAGTGTGGGGTCACGGGGTCAGTACTTC.

V gene TRBV7-2 combines with J gene TRBJ2-5, with unresolved D. The CDR3 contains 15 residues. The germline CDR1 and CDR2 sequences are SGHTA and FQGNSA. V was pared by 3 bases and J by 2 bases, with 13 bases between. The CDR3: CASSFTFATQETQYF. DNA of the CDR3: TGTGCCAGCAGCTTCACATTTGCGACTCAAGAGACCCAGTACTTC.

V gene TRBV19 combines with J gene TRBJ1-4; 7 positions agree with TRBD1. Germline CDR1 LNHDA, CDR2 SQIVND (reference sequence). Trimming removed 7 bases from V and 4 bases from J; junction bases left unmatched: 9. The CDR3 extends over 15 amino acids. The CDR3 region has the DNA TGTGCCAGTACCACCCCCGGGACAGTTAATGAAAAACTGTTTTTT. The encoded protein is CASTTPGTVNEKLFF.

This clone was picked up a small number of times. The V and J genes are TRBV4-1 and TRBJ1-5, with TRBD1 as a possible D gene (5 bases). The germline V gene encodes CDR1 MGHRA and CDR2 YSYEKL. This CDR3 has 17 amino acids. V lost 4 bases to trimming and J lost 2 bases, with 18 bases between them. The CDR3 nucleotides are TGCGCCAGCAGCCCTGGGCGAAGACCGGGACGCAATCAGCCCCAGCATTTT. Translation: CASSPGRRPGRNQPQHF.

The V call is TRBV19, the J call TRBJ1-1; no firm D call. V was cut by 3 bases and J by 5 bases, with 13 bases left in between. The CDR3 is made up of 14 amino acids. CDR1 and CDR2 (germline): LNHDA, SQIVND (reference sequence). The CDR3 region is CASSMATLQTEAFF. The CDR3 DNA reads as TGTGCCAGTAGTATGGCCACCCTACAGACTGAAGCTTTCTTT. Looking up the rest from reference TRBV19 and TRBJ1-1 gives the full variable domain: DGGITQSPKYLFRKEGQNVTLSCEQNLNHDAMYWYRQDPGQGLRLIYYSQIVNDFQKGDIAEGYSVSREKKESFPLTVTSAQKNPTAFYLCASSMATLQTEAFFGQGTRLTVV.

The V and J genes are TRBV5-1 and TRBJ2-1; the match to TRBD2 covers 10 bases. The J segment lost 2 bases and the V segment lost 2 bases, leaving 7 bases of the junction unmatched. The CDR3 contains 17 residues. Germline CDR1 reads SGHRS; CDR2 reads YFSETQ. This chain's CDR3 is CASSFRTSGYTYNEQFF. CDR3 nucleotides: TGCGCCAGCAGCTTTCGGACTAGCGGATATACCTACAATGAGCAGTTCTTC.

This chain connects TRBV11-2 to TRBJ2-3; 7 positions match TRBD2. With V trimmed by 3 bases and J by 5 bases, 14 bases remained unmatched. The CDR3 sequence is 17 residues long. Germline loops: CDR1 SGHAT, CDR2 FQNNGV. For the CDR3, the DNA is TGTGCCAGCAGCTTTTCCTCTAGCGGCTTCAGGGTAGATACGCAGTATTTT. This gives the protein CASSFSSSGFRVDTQYF.

V gene TRBV5-1 combines with J gene TRBJ1-4; no definite D call. The CDR3 contains 15 residues. V was shortened by 6 bases and J by 4 bases, with 16 bases between the two germline ends. Germline lookup yields CDR1 SGHRS and CDR2 YFSETQ. The CDR3 bases are TGCGCCAGCACCCCCGGGCCGGCAGATAATGAAAAACTGTTTTTT. Translation: CASTPGPADNEKLFF.